The 8 T cell receptor beta chains given below trace back to one sample, sequenced in a study of shared clonotypes between healthy human individuals (dated by TCRdb to about 2020). Library preparation used the immunoSEQ multiplex PCR assay. In TCRdb, the immuneACCESS table is reduced to in-frame sequences with V and J assigned. These tables do not hold every clone; where another copy was compared, an unresolved V gene accounts for under half, and the others remain unexplained. This sample is represented by 2 million to 2.5 million clones; approximately 96% of them were singletons. The top ten clonotypes cover roughly 0.13% of the sample. Source material: naive CD4+ T cells sorted from blood. What the cell subset or site label conveys for this sample: CD45RA+ positively selected. The receptors derive from a man between 18 and 29 years old in good health.

This chain connects TRBV30 to TRBJ1-6, with 11 nucleotides matching TRBD1. The CDR3 runs 14 residues. From germline, CDR1 is GTSNPN and CDR2 SVGIG (reference sequence). V was pared by 4 bases and J by 8 bases, with 4 bases of the junction left unmatched. The CDR3 bases are TGTGCCTGGAACCCGGGACAGGGGGATTCACCCCTCCACTTT. Translated: CAWNPGQGDSPLHF.

The CDR3 region has the DNA TGTGCCAGCAGCCCGGTAGACAGGTTCATTGGCTACACCTTC. The encoded protein is CASSPVDRFIGYTF. This sequence joins TRBV13 and TRBJ1-2, with D maybe TRBD1 (6 bases). In germline, CDR1 is PRHDT, CDR2 FYEKMQ (reference sequence). Trimming cost V 5 bases and J 7 bases, with 17 bases left between them. The CDR3 spans 14 residues.

V is TRBV4-1 and J is TRBJ1-6, with D possibly matching TRBD1 (5 bases). The CDR3 is 17 residues long. Germline V gene data show CDR1 as MGHRA and CDR2 as YSYEKL. V lost 0 bases and J 6 bases, leaving 15 bases between the germline ends. DNA of the CDR3: TGCGCCAGCAGCCAAGAAGTAGGGACCTTACTTAATTCACCCCTCCACTTT. Protein: CASSQEVGTLLNSPLHF.

This chain links TRBV11-2 with TRBJ1-5; 8 nucleotides line up with TRBD1. The V gene end was trimmed by 5 bases and the J gene end by 9 bases; junction bases not matched to a gene: 18. The CDR3 is made up of 17 amino acids. Per the germline V gene, CDR1 is SGHAT and CDR2 is FQNNGV. The CDR3 here is CASSPHPGTGASGPQHF. The CDR3 DNA sequence: TGTGCCAGCAGCCCACACCCCGGGACAGGTGCTAGTGGGCCCCAGCATTTT. Supplemented by reference TRBV11-2 and TRBJ1-5, the full variable domain reads EAGVAQSPRYKIIEKRQSVAFWCNPISGHATLYWYQQILGQGPKLLIQFQNNGVVDDSQLPKDRFSAERLKGVDSTLKIQPAKLEDSAVYLCASSPHPGTGASGPQHFGDGTRLSIL.

This rearrangement joins TRBV7-8 to TRBJ2-5; 7 bases align to TRBD1. Germline assignment: CDR1 SGHVS and CDR2 FQNEAQ. The CDR3 extends over 15 amino acids. With 5 bases clipped from V and 1 base from J, the junction kept 7 bases outside the gene matches. The CDR3 DNA reads TGTGCCAGCAGCGCGACAGGGAAGTCCCAAGAGACCCAGTACTTC. It codes for CASSATGKSQETQYF.

The genes are TRBV18 and TRBJ1-1; no clear D gene. The V gene lost 6 bases and the J gene lost 0 bases, with 8 bases spanning the gap. There are 13 residues in the CDR3. The germline gives CDR1 KGHSH, CDR2 LQKENI. The DNA of the CDR3 is TGTGCCAGCTCCGGTAAGATGAACACTGAAGCTTTCTTT. This translates into CASSGKMNTEAFF.

The chain couples TRBV5-6 to TRBJ2-5; D is perhaps TRBD1 or TRBD2 (5 bases each). The length of the CDR3 is 12 residues. V dropped 4 bases and J dropped 5 bases, with 9 bases sitting between them. Germline CDR1 SGHDT, CDR2 YYEEEE. The CDR3 protein is CASSRQRETQYF. DNA for the CDR3: TGTGCCAGCAGCAGACAGCGGGAGACCCAGTACTTC.

The chain combines TRBV6-1 with TRBJ2-7; TRBD2 agrees at 11 bases. J gave up 0 bases and V 3 bases, and 10 bases lay outside the gene matches. The CDR3 spans 18 residues. Germline CDR1 is MNHNS and CDR2 is SASEGT. The CDR3 is CASSDPPGLADASYEQYF. Here the CDR3 DNA reads TGTGCCAGCAGTGATCCCCCGGGACTAGCGGATGCCTCCTACGAGCAGTACTTC.